This TCR beta chain was captured in a study of T cell responses to AZD1222 COVID-19 vaccine. Notes on the study in general: Nearly half of spike-specific TCRs reportedly target variant regions that are unmutated in the B.1.351 and B.1.1.7 variants. Regions 160-218 and 743-854 held dominance among vaccine-associated CD4 TCRs, which spanned spike. None of the repertoires were sampled until the peak T cell response had passed. There were mostly white British donors and more females than males, and clonal diversity was possibly underestimated.

Using immunoSEQ multiplex PCR, the repertoire was profiled, and TCRdb retains in-frame clones only, with some absent. Among over 75,000 clones listed, about nine tenths were seen once. Points on this clone: No antigen is known for it.

The CDR3 contains 15 residues. Trimming removed 7 bases from V and 5 bases from J, with 20 bases in between. Germline lookup yields CDR1 MNHEY and CDR2 SMNVEV (reference sequence). This specimen was peripheral blood, taken on day 0 of AZD1222 vaccination. The chain carries TRBV27 and TRBJ1-2; perhaps TRBD1 as D (5 bases). The clonotype was recovered from an adult in good health. CDR3 in DNA: TGTGCCAGCAAGGTTGGAGGGACTCGCCTTTATGGCTACACCTTC. Amino acids: CASKVGGTRLYGYTF.